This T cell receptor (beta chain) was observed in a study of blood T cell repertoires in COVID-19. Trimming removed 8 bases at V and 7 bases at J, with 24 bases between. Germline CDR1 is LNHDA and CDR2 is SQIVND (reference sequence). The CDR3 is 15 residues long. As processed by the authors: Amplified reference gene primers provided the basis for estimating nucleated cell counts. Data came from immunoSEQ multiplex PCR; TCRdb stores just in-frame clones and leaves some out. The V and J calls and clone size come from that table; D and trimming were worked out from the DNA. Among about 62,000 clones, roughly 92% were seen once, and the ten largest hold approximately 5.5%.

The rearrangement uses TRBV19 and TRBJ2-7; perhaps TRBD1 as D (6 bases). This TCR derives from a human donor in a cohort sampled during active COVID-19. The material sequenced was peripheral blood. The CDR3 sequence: CASSPLRSGAGEQYF. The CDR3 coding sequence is TGTGCCAGTTCCCCCCTACGGTCAGGGGCTGGAGAGCAGTACTTC.